This T cell receptor (beta chain) was sequenced during a study of shared clonotypes between healthy human individuals (TCRdb year 2020). About the full investigation: A couple of women and a few men aged 18 to 49 years were included in the cohort. For each donor, CD4 naive and CD4 memory were each run on three plates, CD8 naive on two plates, and CD8 memory on one plate. Each donor's leukapheresis produced roughly between roughly 0.9 and 9 billion PBMCs. To increase sequencing depth and limit assay-specific biases, different laboratories used diverse techniques to prepare libraries and sequence TCR repertoires. The study deeply sequenced blood TCR repertoires of five healthy adults to estimate repertoire size and the extent of clonotype sharing between individuals.

CDR1 and CDR2 are read off the germline V gene as SGHTA and FQGNSA. Unmatched junction bases come to 10, with V trimmed by 4 bases and J by 1 base. Including the terminal cysteine and phenylalanine, the CDR3 comprises 18 residues. Of all the DNA, just the CDR3 is kept, 54 bases in frame from base 1. The research as a whole found: Pairwise subsampling indicated that sequencing depth was expected to affect the degree of clonotype sharing among donors. Incomplete sequencing was indicated by rarefaction of sorted-subset datasets, despite the large sequencing depth. Higher generation probabilities were observed for clonotypes shared by all four sorted-subset donors than for non-shared clonotypes. About 4.5% of naive CD4, more than 3% of naive CD8, 2.3% of memory CD4, and roughly 0.4% of memory CD8 clonotypes were shared across a few donors. Naive subsets generally had larger estimated clonotype richness than memory subsets. Because the study included a small number of donors, the genetic and exposure-history diversity represented was limited. Only blood was sampled, and tissue TCR repertoires likely differ from those in blood.

TCR CDR3 regions were amplified from genomic DNA by multiplex PCR using the deep immunoSEQ assay. Extracted genomic DNA from each cell subset was spread evenly across all wells of several immunoSEQ 96-well plates, with each plate serving as a replicate. For sorted subsets, approximately 200 ng of genomic DNA, equivalent to about 30,000 T cell genomes, went into each replicate PCR. The purified libraries were quantified using a Qubit 3.0 fluorometer, sized with a Bioanalyzer 2100, and then quantified again using the KAPA Library Quantification kit. Every immunoSEQ 96-well plate was sequenced on a dedicated single-read 150-cycle Illumina NextSeq 550 flow cell. The authors' analysis ran thus. The immunoSEQ output contained only junctional sequences without quality scores, so filtering could not match that applied to full-length reads. Sequences were annotated with PyIR, a Python wrapper for IgBLAST v1.9, and V/J genes and CDR3 were assigned using IMGT germline references. Reads were filtered out if the reads had weak V/J assignments (E-value above 1e-6), no CDR3, stop codons, out-of-frame junctions, or ambiguous translated residues. V3J clonotypes were defined by identical inferred V gene, J gene, and CDR3 amino acid sequence. Percentage overlap between repertoires was calculated by dividing the number of shared unique clonotypes by the size of the smaller repertoire. Richness of each repertoire was evaluated using RTK rarefaction, the Chao1 estimator, and Recon v2.1 estimates of unobserved clonotypes. For all TCRbeta clonotypes obtained by the gDNA method from a handful of donors, generation probabilities were computed with OLGA. TCRdb provides this immuneACCESS table in a form limited to in-frame rearrangements. Some clones are lacking; in checked studies, under half of them reflect an unresolved V gene, and why the rest are absent is not known. The V and J calls and clone size come from that table; D and trimming were worked out from the DNA. In this sample the table shows some 1,900,000 clones, about 95% of which occur a single time. The top ten clonotypes cover more than 0.95% of the sample.

CD8 naive samples were CD45RO-negative cells positively selected for CCR7, giving a CD45RA+CCR7+ population that excluded TemRA cells. The donors were healthy, HIV-negative adults who had no recently reported acute infections or vaccinations. Only Caucasian adults living in Nashville, Tennessee, USA were represented among the donors. Blood was collected by leukapheresis, and PBMCs were isolated by Ficoll-Histopaque density gradient centrifugation and then cryopreserved in liquid nitrogen vapor phase. Purity and quantity of every magnetically sorted T cell population were checked by analytical flow cytometry. Genomic DNA was isolated from each sorted fraction and quantified by UV absorbance on a Nanodrop 2000c. About this clone itself: Its antigen is unknown. No base qualities exist here, and no much larger clone lies one base off it.

The chain uses TRBV7-2 and TRBJ2-1; 10 central bases correspond to TRBD2. The TCR was taken from a man between 18 and 29 years old in good health. Sequencing was performed on naive CD8+ T cells sorted from blood. The sample's cell subset or site label, in plain terms: CD45RA+CCR7+. The sequenced DNA: TGTGCCAGCAGCTCCATTCCATTAGCGGGAGGTTCCTACAATGAGCAGTTCTTC. Protein translation: CASSSIPLAGGSYNEQFF. Outside the CDR3, residues come from the reference TRBV7-2 and TRBJ2-1 proteins, so the full variable domain is: GAGVSQSPSNKVTEKGKDVELRCDPISGHTALYWYRQSLGQGLEFLIYFQGNSAPDKSGLPSDRFSAERTGGSVSTLTIQRTQQEDSAVYLCASSSIPLAGGSYNEQFFGPGTRLTVL.